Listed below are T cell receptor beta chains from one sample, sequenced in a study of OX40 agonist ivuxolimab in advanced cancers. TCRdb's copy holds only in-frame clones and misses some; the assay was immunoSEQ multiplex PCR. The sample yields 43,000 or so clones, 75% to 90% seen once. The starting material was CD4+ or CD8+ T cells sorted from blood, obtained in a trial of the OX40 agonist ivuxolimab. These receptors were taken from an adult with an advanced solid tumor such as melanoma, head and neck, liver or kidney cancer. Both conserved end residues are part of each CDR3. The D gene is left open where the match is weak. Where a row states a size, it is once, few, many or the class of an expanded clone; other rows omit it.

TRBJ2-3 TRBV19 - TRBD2 TGTGCCAGTAGTCTAGCGGGAATCACAGATACGCAGTATTTT CASSLAGITDTQYF
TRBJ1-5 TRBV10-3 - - TGTGCCATCAGTGAGGTTCAGGGTGGGAGCAATCAGCCCCAGCATTTT CAISEVQGGSNQPQHF
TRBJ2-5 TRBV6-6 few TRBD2 TGTGCCAGCAAGTCTAGCGGAGGGGAGACCCAGTACTTC CASKSSGGETQYF
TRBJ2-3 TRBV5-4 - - TGTGCCAGCAGCTCTTCCGTGGGGTTTATGGATACGCAGTATTTT CASSSSVGFMDTQYF
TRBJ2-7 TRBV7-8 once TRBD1 TGTGCCAGCAGCCCAGAGGGGACAGGGCCATACGAGCAGTACTTC CASSPEGTGPYEQYF
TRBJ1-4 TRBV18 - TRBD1 TGTGCCAGCTCACCGACAGGGGCTAATGAAAAACTGTTTTTT CASSPTGANEKLFF
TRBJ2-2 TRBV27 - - TGTGCCAGCAGTTTGTATGGGGGCTCGAACACCGGGGAGCTGTTTTTT CASSLYGGSNTGELFF
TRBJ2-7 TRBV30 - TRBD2 TGTGCCTGGAGTGTCTGGACTAGCAGCTCCTACGAGCAGTACTTC CAWSVWTSSSYEQYF
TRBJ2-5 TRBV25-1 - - TGTGCCACGAGTGATAGGGGGGCCCACGAGACCCAGTACTTC CATSDRGAHETQYF
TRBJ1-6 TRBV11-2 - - TGTGCCAGCAGCTTAGCGGAGGGAATGGGTTCACCCCTCCACTTT CASSLAEGMGSPLHF
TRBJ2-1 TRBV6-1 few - TGTGCCAGCAGTGACCCTCCGGGGCTTTTTTCTAATGAGCAGTTCTTC CASSDPPGLFSNEQFF
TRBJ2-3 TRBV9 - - TGTGCCAGCAGCGTCGCAATGGGGGGTTGGACTAACGGAGATACGCAGTATTTT CASSVAMGGWTNGDTQYF
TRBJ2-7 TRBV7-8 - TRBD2 TGTGCCAGCAGCTCGGGACTAGCAATTTCGTACTTC CASSSGLAISYF
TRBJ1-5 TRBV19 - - TGTGCCAGTAGTATGGGGAGGGATCAGCCCCAGCATTTT CASSMGRDQPQHF
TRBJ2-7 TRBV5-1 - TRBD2 TGCGCCAGCAGCGGGGGGGGAATGTCCCTCGAGCAGTACTTC CASSGGGMSLEQYF
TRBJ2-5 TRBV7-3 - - TGTGCCACCCCGGGGGAGTGGGGGGAAGAGACCCAGTACTTC CATPGEWGEETQYF
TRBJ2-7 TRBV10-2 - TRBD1 TGCGCCAGCAGGCCGACAGGGGGCGCCGCCTACGAGCAGTACTTC CASRPTGGAAYEQYF